Presented here are 10 T cell receptor beta chains from one specimen sequenced in a study of cytomegalovirus exposure and HLA in healthy donors. The PCR employed 60 Vbeta primers together with 13 Jbeta primers. Profiled with immunoSEQ multiplex PCR; TCRdb holds only in-frame clones, not every one. The sample holds roughly 200,000 clones, 70% to 80% seen once. The sample comprised PBMCs. These receptors all come from a man between 60 and 70 years old in good health and CMV-seronegative.

The chain employs TRBV6-6 and TRBJ2-7; 12 bases map to TRBD2. There are 14 residues in the CDR3. Trimming removed 4 bases from V and 7 bases from J; junction bases left unmatched: 5. Germline assignment: CDR1 MNHNY and CDR2 SVGAGI (reference sequence). Written as DNA, the CDR3 is TGTGCCAGCAGTTCTAGCGGGGGGGCAGGGGAGCAGTACTTC. This codes for CASSSSGGAGEQYF.

The J gene is TRBJ1-1, the V gene TRBV25-1; 8 bases agree with TRBD1. CDR1 and CDR2 (germline): MGHDK, SYGVNS. The CDR3 totals 16 residues. Trimming took 6 bases from V and 4 from J; bases not matched to a gene: 13. CDR3 nucleotides: TGTGCCAGCAGCCCTTCCGGACAGGGAGGGGGCACTGAAGCTTTCTTT. Translated, it gives CASSPSGQGGGTEAFF.

This chain links TRBV15 with TRBJ1-5; TRBD1 agrees at 8 bases. The V segment lost 1 base and the J segment 6 bases; nucleotides outside the gene matches: 5. Per germline, CDR1 LNHNV and CDR2 YYDKDF (reference sequence). CDR3 length equals 15 residues. CDR3 amino acids: CATSRARGPFQPQHF. CDR3 bases: TGTGCCACCAGCAGAGCCAGGGGGCCTTTTCAGCCCCAGCATTTT.

This clone has only one observation. The V call is TRBV5-6, the J call TRBJ2-3, with 7 bases matching TRBD2. The CDR3 covers 18 residues. The junction had 16 bases not matched to a gene; V was cut back by 0 bases and J by 6 bases. The germline V gene encodes CDR1 SGHDT and CDR2 YYEEEE. CDR3 loop: CASSLGSRAGVGRDTQYF. As DNA, the CDR3 is TGTGCCAGCAGCTTGGGCTCTCGTGCGGGAGTTGGGCGGGATACGCAGTATTTT.

The gene calls are TRBV7-6 and TRBJ2-1; D is undetermined. The CDR3 consists of 13 residues. V was trimmed by 2 bases and J by 5 bases, leaving 7 bases between them. CDR1 and CDR2 (germline): SGHVS, FNYEAQ. The CDR3 sequence is CASSLYSNNEQFF. For the CDR3, the DNA is TGTGCCAGCAGCTTATACTCAAACAATGAGCAGTTCTTC.

This clone came up a few times. This sequence joins TRBV7-9 and TRBJ2-5; 9 bases align to TRBD2. Matching the DNA end better, TRBJ2-7 makes the J call doubtful. CDR1 is SEHNR and CDR2 is FQNEAQ in the germline V gene (reference sequence). The CDR3 has 15 amino acids. CDR3 in amino acids: CASSPSGTSTYEQYF. The CDR3 DNA reads as TGTGCCAGCAGCCCTAGCGGGACTTCAACCTACGAGCAGTACTTC.

The V gene is TRBV9, the J gene TRBJ1-3; no firm D call. The CDR3 extends over 13 amino acids. Germline V gene lookup returns CDR1 SGDLS and CDR2 YYNGEE. V was pared by 4 bases and J by 11 bases, with 16 bases between. This CDR3 is CASSPTGIPPIYF. In DNA, the CDR3 is TGTGCCAGCAGCCCCACCGGGATACCCCCCATATATTTT.

V gene TRBV18 combines with J gene TRBJ2-5; maybe TRBD1 (6 bases). Germline CDR1 reads KGHSH; CDR2 reads LQKENI. V was shortened by 4 bases and J by 3 bases, with 6 bases between the two germline ends. This CDR3 contains 12 residues. CDR3 sequence (DNA): TGTGCCAGCTCACGGACAGAAGAGACCCAGTACTTC. As protein: CASSRTEETQYF.

The gene calls are TRBV30 and TRBJ2-7; 7 bases are shared with TRBD1. The V segment lost 3 bases and the J segment 6 bases; nucleotides outside the gene matches: 8. The CDR3 has 13 amino acids. Germline V CDR1 and CDR2: GTSNPN, SVGIG (reference sequence). CDR3 nucleotide sequence: TGTGCCTGGAGCAGGGGGACAGTACCCGAGCAGTACTTC. This sequence encodes CAWSRGTVPEQYF.

The chain employs TRBV2 and TRBJ1-5, with D possibly matching TRBD1 (5 bases). This CDR3 comprises 15 residues. Trimming cost V 6 bases and J 0 bases, with 12 bases left between them. Germline V gene data show CDR1 as SNHLY and CDR2 as FYNNEI. CDR3 sequence reads: CASRMETVSNQPQHF. The CDR3 DNA is TGTGCCAGCAGAATGGAGACAGTTAGCAATCAGCCCCAGCATTTT.